This T cell receptor beta chain was sequenced in a study of PD-L1 blockade in urothelial cancer. The germline gives CDR1 LNHDA, CDR2 SQIVND (reference sequence). The CDR3 extends over 15 amino acids. Trimming cost V 4 bases and J 7 bases, with 19 bases left between them. Method: immunoSEQ multiplex PCR; TCRdb's copy keeps in-frame clones and lacks some. This table has tens of thousands of clones, around 84% appearing once. This sample's time point: pretreatment peripheral blood. Sample numbers ranged from 1 to 8 per patient, encompassing pretreatment and on-treatment collections. The source is a man in his 60s with urothelial cancer. V is TRBV19 and J is TRBJ1-2; D is unresolved. Sequencing used PBMCs, obtained around atezolizumab (anti-PD-L1) treatment. CDR3 protein: CASSTPRLKFGGYTF. The CDR3 nucleotides are TGTGCCAGTAGTACCCCCAGGCTTAAGTTTGGTGGCTACACCTTC.